This T cell receptor beta chain was recorded in a study of tumor-infiltrating lymphocytes in primary liver carcinoma. Joint extraction of RNA and DNA used roughly 19-31 mg of bulk tissue that was unsorted. V lost 4 bases and J 1 base, leaving 13 bases between the germline ends. Per germline, CDR1 MNHEY and CDR2 SVGEGT. The CDR3 covers 15 residues. Whole-study findings and limits: Researchers found tumor-adjacent and tumor-blood pairs overlapped less than tumor region pairs. It was in tumors, not blood, that the top-250-clone fraction was significantly higher (p = 0.039).

Starting material of 450 to 500 ng total RNA yielded TCR beta cDNA via a constant-region primer. TCR beta libraries came from three nested multiplex PCR rounds using slightly modified ARM-PCR. The two initial PCR rounds, around 11 cycles each, used TRBV1-TRBV30 forward and C-beta reverse primers. TCRdb re-called the multiplex PCR reads with MiXCR, one entry per CDR3 protein. The sample shows 35,000 to 45,000 distinct CDR3 sequences, about 75% of them seen only once. Comment on this clonotype: The antigen is undetermined.

J is TRBJ1-1 and V is TRBV6-2 or TRBV6-3; D is ambiguous. The clonotype was recovered from a woman in her 30s with primary liver carcinoma and hepatitis B virus infection. Sequenced: tumor-adjacent normal liver tissue. The CDR3 DNA follows: TGTGCCAGCAGTTCTAGTTACAAACCGAACACTGAAGCTTTCTTT. Protein: CASSSSYKPNTEAFF.